The clone carrying this T cell receptor beta chain was seen more than once but under ten times. A second PCR of about 6 to 12 cycles used a sample-barcoded 5' primer and a J-beta primer mix. TCRdb itself ran the 5' RACE reads through MiXCR, one entry per CDR3 protein. Among around 1,000,000 distinct CDR3 sequences listed, approximately 26% were seen once. The CDR3 sequence is 13 residues long. V was cut by 8 bases and J by 1 base, with 11 bases left in between. Per germline, CDR1 SGHTA and CDR2 FQGNSA. The sample belongs to a study of blood T cells in healthy people across ages. The authors extracted at least 5 micrograms of total RNA per sample. The same sample was also studied in work on T cells of mothers and their children.

The sequencing input was blood. The clonotype was recovered from a girl aged 2-10 years in good health. This rearrangement joins TRBV7-2 to TRBJ1-1; D not certain. CDR3 DNA sequence: TGTGCCAGCCGTAAAGTCCCGAACACTGAAGCTTTCTTT. Translation gives CASRKVPNTEAFF.